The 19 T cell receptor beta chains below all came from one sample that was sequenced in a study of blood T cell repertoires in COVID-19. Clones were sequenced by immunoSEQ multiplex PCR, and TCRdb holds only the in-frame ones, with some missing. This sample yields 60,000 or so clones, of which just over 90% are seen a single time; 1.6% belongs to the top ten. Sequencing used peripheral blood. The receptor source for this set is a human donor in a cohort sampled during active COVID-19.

This CDR3 is CASSVNSVSPLHF. CDR3 coding DNA: TGTGCCAGCAGCGTAAACTCGGTGTCACCCCTCCACTTT. This chain uses TRBV7-2 with TRBJ1-6; no clear D. Trimming stripped 5 bases from V and 10 bases from J, with 12 bases between. There are 13 residues in the CDR3. The germline V gene has CDR1 SGHTA and CDR2 FQGNSA.

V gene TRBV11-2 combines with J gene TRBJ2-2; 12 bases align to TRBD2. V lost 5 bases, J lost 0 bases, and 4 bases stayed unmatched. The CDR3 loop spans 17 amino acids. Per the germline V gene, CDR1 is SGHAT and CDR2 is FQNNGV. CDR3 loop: CASSGASGRANTGELFF. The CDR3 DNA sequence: TGTGCCAGCAGCGGGGCTAGCGGGAGGGCGAACACCGGGGAGCTGTTTTTT.

This chain's CDR3 is CASSQASGPYNEQFF. Written as DNA, the CDR3 is TGTGCCAGCAGCCAAGCTAGCGGTCCCTACAATGAGCAGTTCTTC. This sequence joins TRBV14 and TRBJ2-1; 7 bases fit TRBD2. The CDR3 loop spans 15 amino acids. The V and J ends lost 1 base and 2 bases, in that order; junction bases with no gene match: 2. Per germline, CDR1 SGHDN and CDR2 FVKESK.

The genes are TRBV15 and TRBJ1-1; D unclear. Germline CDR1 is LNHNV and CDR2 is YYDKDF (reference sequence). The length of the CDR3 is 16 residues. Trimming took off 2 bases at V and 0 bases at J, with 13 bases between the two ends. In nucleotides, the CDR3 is TGTGCCACCAGCAGAATTCTACGCCGGGTGAACACTGAAGCTTTCTTT. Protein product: CATSRILRRVNTEAFF.

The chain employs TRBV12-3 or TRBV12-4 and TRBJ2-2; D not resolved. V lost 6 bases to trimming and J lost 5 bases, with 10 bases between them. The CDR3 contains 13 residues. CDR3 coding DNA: TGTGCCAGCAGCCAAACCAGTACCGGGGAGCTGTTTTTT. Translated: CASSQTSTGELFF.

CDR3 coding DNA: TGTGCCAGCAGCCCCCATGCCGGGGAACATAGCAATCAGCCCCAGCATTTT. It encodes CASSPHAGEHSNQPQHF. This sequence joins TRBV9 and TRBJ1-5; D ambiguous. Germline CDR1 and CDR2: SGDLS and YYNGEE. The V and J ends lost 4 bases and 0 bases respectively, with 17 bases between them. The CDR3 is made up of 17 amino acids.

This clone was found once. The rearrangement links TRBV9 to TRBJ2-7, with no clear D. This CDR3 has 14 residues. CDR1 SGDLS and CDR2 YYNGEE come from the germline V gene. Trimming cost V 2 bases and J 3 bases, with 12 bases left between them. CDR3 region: CASSVSSSGYEQYF. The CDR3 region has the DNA TGTGCCAGCAGCGTGAGTAGCTCGGGCTACGAGCAGTACTTC.

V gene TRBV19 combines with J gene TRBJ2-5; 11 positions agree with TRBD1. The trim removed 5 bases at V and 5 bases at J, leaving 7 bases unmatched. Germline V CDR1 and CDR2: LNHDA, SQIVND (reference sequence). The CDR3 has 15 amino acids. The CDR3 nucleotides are TGTGCCAGTAGTGCCTGGACAGGGGGCGGGGAGACCCAGTACTTC. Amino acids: CASSAWTGGGETQYF.

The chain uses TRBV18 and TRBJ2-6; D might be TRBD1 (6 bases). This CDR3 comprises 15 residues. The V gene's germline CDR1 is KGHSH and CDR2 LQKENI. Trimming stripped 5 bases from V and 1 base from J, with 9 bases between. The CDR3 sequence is CASSSTGSGANVLTF. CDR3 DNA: TGTGCCAGCTCATCTACAGGGTCTGGGGCCAACGTCCTGACTTTC.

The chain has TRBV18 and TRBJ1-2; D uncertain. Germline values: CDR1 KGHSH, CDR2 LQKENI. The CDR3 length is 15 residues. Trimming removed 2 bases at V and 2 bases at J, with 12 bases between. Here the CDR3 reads CASSPEEGRNYGYTF. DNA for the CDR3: TGTGCCAGCTCACCAGAAGAGGGTCGGAACTATGGCTACACCTTC.

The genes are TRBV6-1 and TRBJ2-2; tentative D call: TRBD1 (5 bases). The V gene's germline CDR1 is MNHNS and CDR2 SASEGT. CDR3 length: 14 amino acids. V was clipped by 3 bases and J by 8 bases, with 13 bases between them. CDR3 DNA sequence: TGTGCCAGCAGTGAGGCCCAGGGTTTTGGGGAGCTGTTTTTT. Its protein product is CASSEAQGFGELFF.

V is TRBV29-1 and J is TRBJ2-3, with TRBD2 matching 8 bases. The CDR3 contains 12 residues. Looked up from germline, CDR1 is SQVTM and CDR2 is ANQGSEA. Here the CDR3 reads CAGGRGTDTQYF. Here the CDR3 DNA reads TGCGCGGGAGGCCGTGGCACAGATACGCAGTATTTT.

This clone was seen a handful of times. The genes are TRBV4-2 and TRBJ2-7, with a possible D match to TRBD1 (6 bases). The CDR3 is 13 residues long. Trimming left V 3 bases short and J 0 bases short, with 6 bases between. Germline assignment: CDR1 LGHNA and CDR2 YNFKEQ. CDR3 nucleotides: TGTGCCAGCAGCCAGACAGGCTCCTACGAGCAGTACTTC. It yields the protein CASSQTGSYEQYF.

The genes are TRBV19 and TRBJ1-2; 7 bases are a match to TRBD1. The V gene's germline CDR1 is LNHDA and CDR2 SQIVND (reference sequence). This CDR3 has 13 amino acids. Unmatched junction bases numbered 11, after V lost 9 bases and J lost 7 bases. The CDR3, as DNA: TGTGCCAGCCGCGGGACAGCAAGGGGTGGCTACACCTTC. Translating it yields CASRGTARGGYTF.

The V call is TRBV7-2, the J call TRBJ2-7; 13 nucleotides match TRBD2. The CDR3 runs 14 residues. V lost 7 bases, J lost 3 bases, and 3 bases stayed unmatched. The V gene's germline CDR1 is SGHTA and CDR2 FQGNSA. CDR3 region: CASIRTSGSYEQYF. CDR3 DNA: TGTGCCAGCATCAGGACTAGCGGGAGCTACGAGCAGTACTTC.

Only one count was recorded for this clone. CDR3 DNA sequence: TGTGCCAGCAGTCCGACTCCGGGACTAGCGGGAGTGGCCGGGGAGCTGTTTTTT. Amino acid sequence: CASSPTPGLAGVAGELFF. This rearrangement joins TRBV28 to TRBJ2-2, with TRBD2 identical over 14 bases. CDR3 length equals 18 residues. CDR1 MDHEN and CDR2 SYDVKM come from the germline V gene. The J segment lost 6 bases and the V segment lost 5 bases, leaving 11 bases of the junction unmatched.

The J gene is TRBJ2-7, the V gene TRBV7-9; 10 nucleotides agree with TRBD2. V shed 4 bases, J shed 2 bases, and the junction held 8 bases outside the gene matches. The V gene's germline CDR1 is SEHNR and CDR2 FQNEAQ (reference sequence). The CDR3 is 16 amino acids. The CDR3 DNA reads TGTGCCAGCAGCTCCAGCGGGAGGGCCCTAACCTACGAGCAGTACTTC. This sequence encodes CASSSSGRALTYEQYF.

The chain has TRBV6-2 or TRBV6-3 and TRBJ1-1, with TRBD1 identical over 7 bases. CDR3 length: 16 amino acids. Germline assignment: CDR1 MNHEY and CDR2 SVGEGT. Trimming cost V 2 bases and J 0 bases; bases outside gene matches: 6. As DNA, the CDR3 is TGTGCCAGCAGTTACCTTCAGGGGGATGTGAACACTGAAGCTTTCTTT. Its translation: CASSYLQGDVNTEAFF.

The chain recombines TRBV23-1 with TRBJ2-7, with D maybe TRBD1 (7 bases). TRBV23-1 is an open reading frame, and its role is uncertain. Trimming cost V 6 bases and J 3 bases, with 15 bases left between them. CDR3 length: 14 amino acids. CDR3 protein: CASRLRGASYEQYF. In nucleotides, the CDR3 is TGCGCCAGCAGGCTCAGGGGGGCAAGCTACGAGCAGTACTTC.